The present entry profiles one T cell receptor (beta chain) with its context. The antigen remains undetermined. The PCR employed 60 Vbeta primers together with 13 Jbeta primers. TCRdb's table, derived via immunoSEQ multiplex PCR, lists solely in-frame clones and lacks some. The data hold approximately 180,000 clones, with about three quarters observed a single time. This entry comes from a study of cytomegalovirus exposure and HLA in healthy donors. Whole-study results and caveats: More clonal expansion characterized HLA-associated TCR beta chains than equally common others in a later analysis. According to an earlier analysis, most TCR beta V segments yielded productive rearrangements about 90% or about 30% of the time.

The CDR3 has 15 amino acids. From germline, CDR1 is SGHDN and CDR2 FVKESK. Trimming shortened V by 6 bases and J by 5 bases, and 19 bases separated the two germline ends. The chain combines TRBV14 with TRBJ2-5; a weak D match, TRBD2 (6 bases). The clonotype originates from a woman aged 25 to 39 in good health and CMV-seropositive. The source material was PBMCs. The CDR3 loop is CASSLGGGPRETQYF. CDR3 nucleotides: TGTGCCAGCAGTTTAGGAGGAGGGCCTCGGGAGACCCAGTACTTC.